A single T cell receptor (beta chain) is shown here with its context. This CDR3 contains 18 residues. CDR1 and CDR2 (germline): SGHRS, YFSETQ. The sample is drawn from a study of early T cells in non-severe SARS-CoV-2 infection. As part of library construction, unique molecular identifiers were attached to individual cDNA molecules. TCRdb independently ran MiXCR on the 5' RACE reads; one entry per CDR3 protein. The sample lists around 50,000 distinct CDR3 sequences; roughly 12% were seen once. The sample consisted of whole blood. The gene calls are TRBV5-1 and TRBJ2-1; D possibly corresponds to TRBD2 (5 bases). This receptor was identified in an adult who was a healthcare worker with PCR-confirmed SARS-CoV-2 infection or an uninfected control (not recorded which). The CDR3 sequence: CPDSCLEASGVFYNEQFF. The CDR3 bases are TGCCCCGATTCGTGTTTGGAGGCATCCGGGGTTTTTTACAATGAGCAGTTCTTC.